This T cell receptor (beta chain) emerged from a study of molecular identifiers for immune sequencing clone quantification (dated by TCRdb to the late 2010s). The study in broad terms: In a replicate experiment, RNA from roughly 20,000 or 100,000 naive CD8 T cells was split into five aliquots, four of which were sequenced. CD8 T cells were used in a methods study to benchmark molecular-identifier clustering-based TCR repertoire sequencing (MIDCIRS) and TCR RNA copy counting.

Libraries of naive CD8 T cells were generated from about 21,000 to 970,000 sorted cells, with 10%, 30% or 50% of the purified RNA used. Naive CD8 T cells were FACS-sorted as CD8+CD4-CCR7+CD45RA+ on a BD FACSAria II into RLT Plus buffer. Detection sensitivity was tested by spiking Jurkat RNA equal to roughly 9 TCR copies' worth into samples containing about 18,000-1,000,000 naive CD8 T cells. Enrichment of CD8 T cells was done with RosetteSep CD8+ T Cell Enrichment Cocktail plus Ficoll-Paque, and ACK red cell lysis came afterward. Library construction relied on PCR. The sample was run on a NextSeq 500. Bulk TCR libraries were prepared as previously described, using TCR primers listed in Table S5. Purification of total RNA was performed with the Qiagen AllPrep DNA/RNA kit. Before analysis, reads from multiple sequencing runs of one library were combined. As for how the authors treated the data: Only reads with exact TCR constant sequence were kept, trimmed to 150 nt, and grouped by their 12-nt molecular barcodes. Reads within each barcode group were sub-clustered using a 15% Levenshtein threshold, and quality-weighted consensus sequences were constructed for each RNA molecule. Non-functional sequences were removed, as were lower-count sequences one edit away from another. Based on fitting two negative binomial distributions, any barcode sub-cluster with under 20% of the maximum read count was discarded. The raw public reads went through TCRdb reprocessing: fastp at Q25, MiXCR clone calling, in-frame beta chains kept. Rows with a matching CDR3 protein are joined into one entry that keeps the most common DNA and genes. These V and J calls derive from TCRdb rather than the authors' analysis. The sample profile shows approximately 630,000 distinct CDR3 sequences; about 25% of them were found once. 0.78% of the sample is held by the ten biggest clonotypes.

The CDR3 contains 12 residues, cysteine and phenylalanine counted. Solely the CDR3 DNA is kept, with 36 bases framed from the first base. The V and J ends are trimmed by 7 bases and 5 bases, leaving 11 bases between them. From the germline V gene (reference sequence), CDR1 is LNHDA and CDR2 is SQIVND. As concerns this clonotype: It has no known antigen specificity. The input lacks base qualities; no much larger clone sits a single base away.

Paper-wide results and their limitations: When barcode sub-clustering was left out, chimeric consensus sequences inflated TCR diversity, with chimeras reaching as high as 47%. In CMV-specific effector cells, over 98% of molecules were held by clones above 20 RNA copies, whereas under 1% of molecules were held by such clones in naive cells. A single cell's worth of spiked-in Jurkat TCR RNA was reported detectable even among some 920,000 naive CD8 T cells. The naive libraries included spiked-in Jurkat TCR RNA (roughly 11 copies' worth), and this RNA is not part of the donor repertoire. The sizes of highly expanded clones could end up underestimated when identical TCR molecules share a barcode. Modeling estimated 2.5 to 3.5 recovered TCR RNA copies per cell, compared with approximately 9.5 by digital PCR, which implies roughly 29% capture efficiency.

Sequencing was done on a sample of naive CD8+ T cells from blood, with Jurkat cell RNA spiked in. What this sample's cell subset or site label stands for: FACS-sorted CD8+CD4-CCR7+CD45RA+ naive T cells. The origin of this receptor is a human donor in good health. Some libraries in this study had Jurkat cell RNA spiked in. The rearrangement joined TRBV19 to TRBJ1-2; TRBD1 is a weak D gene call, 5 bases matching. The DNA is TGTGCCAGTACCATAGGGGCATATGGCTACACCTTC. It encodes CASTIGAYGYTF.